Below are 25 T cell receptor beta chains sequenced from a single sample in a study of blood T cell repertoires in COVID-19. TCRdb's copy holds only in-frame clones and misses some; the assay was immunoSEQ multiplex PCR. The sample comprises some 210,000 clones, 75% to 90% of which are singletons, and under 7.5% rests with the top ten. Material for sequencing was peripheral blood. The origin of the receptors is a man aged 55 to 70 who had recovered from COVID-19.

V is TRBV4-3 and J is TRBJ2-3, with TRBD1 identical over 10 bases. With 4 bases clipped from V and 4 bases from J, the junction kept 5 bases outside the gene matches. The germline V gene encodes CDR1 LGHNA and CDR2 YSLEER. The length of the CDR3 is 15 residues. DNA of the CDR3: TGCGCCAGCAGCCGCAGTGGGACAGGGGCAGATACGCAGTATTTT. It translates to CASSRSGTGADTQYF.

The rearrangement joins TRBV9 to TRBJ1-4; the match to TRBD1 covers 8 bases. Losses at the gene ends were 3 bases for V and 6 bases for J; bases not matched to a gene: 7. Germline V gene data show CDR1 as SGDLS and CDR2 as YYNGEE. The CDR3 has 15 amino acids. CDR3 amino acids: CASSGNRGRDEKLFF. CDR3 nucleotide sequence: TGTGCCAGCAGCGGAAACAGGGGGAGGGATGAAAAACTGTTTTTT.

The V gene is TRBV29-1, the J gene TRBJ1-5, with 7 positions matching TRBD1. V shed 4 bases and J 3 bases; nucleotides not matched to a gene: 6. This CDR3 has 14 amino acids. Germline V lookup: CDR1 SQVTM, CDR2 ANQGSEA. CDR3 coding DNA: TGCAGCGTTGGGGAGACAGGGATCAATCAGCCCCAGCATTTT. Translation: CSVGETGINQPQHF.

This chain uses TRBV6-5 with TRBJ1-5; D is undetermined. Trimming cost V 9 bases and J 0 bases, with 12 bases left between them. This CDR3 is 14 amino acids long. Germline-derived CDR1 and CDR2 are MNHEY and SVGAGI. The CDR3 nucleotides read TGTGCCAGTTACAGAACCCATAGCAATCAGCCCCAGCATTTT. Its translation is CASYRTHSNQPQHF.

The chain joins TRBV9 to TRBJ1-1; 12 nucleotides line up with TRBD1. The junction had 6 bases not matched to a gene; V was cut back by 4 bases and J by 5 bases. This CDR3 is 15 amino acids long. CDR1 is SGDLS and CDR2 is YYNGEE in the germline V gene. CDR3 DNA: TGTGCCAGCAGCCGAGGGACAGGGGGCGATACTGAAGCTTTCTTT. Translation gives CASSRGTGGDTEAFF.

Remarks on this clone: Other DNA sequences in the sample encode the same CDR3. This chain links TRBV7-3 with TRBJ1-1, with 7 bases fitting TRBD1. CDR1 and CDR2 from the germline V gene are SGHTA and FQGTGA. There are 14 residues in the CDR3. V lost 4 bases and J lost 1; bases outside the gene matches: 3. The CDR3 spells CASSSQGQNTEAFF. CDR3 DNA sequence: TGTGCCAGCAGCTCACAGGGGCAGAACACTGAAGCTTTCTTT.

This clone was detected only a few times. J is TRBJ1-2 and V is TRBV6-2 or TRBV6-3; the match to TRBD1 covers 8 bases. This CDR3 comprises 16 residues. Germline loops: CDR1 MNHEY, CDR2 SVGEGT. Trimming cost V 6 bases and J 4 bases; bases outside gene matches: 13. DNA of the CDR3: TGTGCCAGCAGCCCTGGACAGGGCCTTTTCGGCTATGGCTACACCTTC. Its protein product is CASSPGQGLFGYGYTF.

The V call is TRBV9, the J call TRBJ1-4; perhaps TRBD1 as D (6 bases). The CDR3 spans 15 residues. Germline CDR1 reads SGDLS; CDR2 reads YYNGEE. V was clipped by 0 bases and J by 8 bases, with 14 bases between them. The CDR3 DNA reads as TGTGCCAGCAGCGTAGCCCAGGGGAGGGGGGAAAAACTGTTTTTT. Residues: CASSVAQGRGEKLFF. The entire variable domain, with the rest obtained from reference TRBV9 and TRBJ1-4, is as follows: DSGVTQTPKHLITATGQRVTLRCSPRSGDLSVYWYQQSLDQGLQFLIQYYNGEERAKGNILERFSAQQFPDLHSELNLSSLELGDSALYFCASSVAQGRGEKLFFGSGTQLSVL.

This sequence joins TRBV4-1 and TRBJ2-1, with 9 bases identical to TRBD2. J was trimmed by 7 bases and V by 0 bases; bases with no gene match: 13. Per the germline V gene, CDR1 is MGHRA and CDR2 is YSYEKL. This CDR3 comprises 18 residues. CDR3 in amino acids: CASSQDGLGGGAGNEQFF. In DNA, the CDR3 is TGCGCCAGCAGCCAAGATGGGCTAGGCGGGGGGGCCGGGAATGAGCAGTTCTTC.

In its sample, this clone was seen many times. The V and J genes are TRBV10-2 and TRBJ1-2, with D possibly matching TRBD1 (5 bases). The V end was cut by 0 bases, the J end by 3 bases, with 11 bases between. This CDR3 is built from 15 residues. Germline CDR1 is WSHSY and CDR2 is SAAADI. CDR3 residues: CASSESLAGHYGYTF. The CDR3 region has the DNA TGCGCCAGCAGTGAGTCCCTCGCGGGGCACTATGGCTACACCTTC.

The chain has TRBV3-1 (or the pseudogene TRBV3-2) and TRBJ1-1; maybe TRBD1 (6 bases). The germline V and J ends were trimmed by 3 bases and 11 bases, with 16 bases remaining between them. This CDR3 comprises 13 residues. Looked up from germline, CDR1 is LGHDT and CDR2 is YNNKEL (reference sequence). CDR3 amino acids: CASSHEDRREAFF. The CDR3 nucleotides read TGTGCCAGCAGCCATGAAGACAGGCGCGAGGCTTTCTTT.

This chain's CDR3 is CASSLEATSGRNEQFF. The CDR3 DNA reads as TGTGCCAGCAGCTTAGAGGCGACTAGCGGGAGAAATGAGCAGTTCTTC. The V call is TRBV7-6, the J call TRBJ2-1; 12 bases align to TRBD2. CDR3 size: 16 residues. The V and J ends lost 1 base and 7 bases, in that order; junction bases with no gene match: 5. Germline V gene data show CDR1 as SGHVS and CDR2 as FNYEAQ.

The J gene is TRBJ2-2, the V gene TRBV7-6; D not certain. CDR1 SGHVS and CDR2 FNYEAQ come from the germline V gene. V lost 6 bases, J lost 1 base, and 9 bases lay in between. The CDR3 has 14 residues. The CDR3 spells CASRQNRNTGELFF. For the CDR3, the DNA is TGTGCCAGCAGGCAGAACAGGAACACCGGGGAGCTGTTTTTT. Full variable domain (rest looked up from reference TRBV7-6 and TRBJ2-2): GAGVSQSPRYKVTKRGQDVALRCDPISGHVSLYWYRQALGQGPEFLTYFNYEAQQDKSGLPNDRFSAERPEGSISTLTIQRTEQRDSAMYRCASRQNRNTGELFFGEGSRLTVL.

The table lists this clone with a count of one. The DNA for the CDR3 is TGTGCCAGCAGTTACAGGACAGCCATCTACGAGCAGTACTTC. It translates to CASSYRTAIYEQYF. This chain uses TRBV6-2 or TRBV6-3 with TRBJ2-7; possibly TRBD1 for D (6 bases). Germline CDR1 MNHEY, CDR2 SVGEGT. The CDR3 spans 14 residues. V was cut by 2 bases and J by 3 bases, with 11 bases left in between.

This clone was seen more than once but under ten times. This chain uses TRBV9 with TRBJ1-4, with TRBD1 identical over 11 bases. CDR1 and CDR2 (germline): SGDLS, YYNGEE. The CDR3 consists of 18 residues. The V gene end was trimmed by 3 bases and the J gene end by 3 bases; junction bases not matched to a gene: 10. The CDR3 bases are TGTGCCAGCAGCGGGACAGGGGGCGCCGGGGGCTCTAATGAAAAACTGTTTTTT. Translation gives CASSGTGGAGGSNEKLFF.

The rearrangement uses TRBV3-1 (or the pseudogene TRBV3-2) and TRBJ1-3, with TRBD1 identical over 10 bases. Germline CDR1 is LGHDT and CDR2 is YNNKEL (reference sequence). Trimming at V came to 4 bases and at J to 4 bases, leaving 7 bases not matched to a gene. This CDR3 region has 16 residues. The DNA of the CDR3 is TGTGCCAGCAGCCTAGACAGGGGGCAACTGGGAAACACCATATATTTT. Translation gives CASSLDRGQLGNTIYF.

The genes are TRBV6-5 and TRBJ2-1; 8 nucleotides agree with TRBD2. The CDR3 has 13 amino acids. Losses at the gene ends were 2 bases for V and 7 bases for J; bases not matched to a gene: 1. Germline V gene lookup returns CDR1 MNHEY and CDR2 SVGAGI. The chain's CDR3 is CASSYTGGNEQFF. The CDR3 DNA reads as TGTGCCAGCAGTTACACGGGAGGGAATGAGCAGTTCTTC.

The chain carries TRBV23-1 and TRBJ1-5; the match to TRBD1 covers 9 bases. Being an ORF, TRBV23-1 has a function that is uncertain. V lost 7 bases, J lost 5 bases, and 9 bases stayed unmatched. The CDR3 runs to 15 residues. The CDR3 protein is CASTSRDRDDQPQHF. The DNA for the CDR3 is TGCGCCAGCACCTCTCGGGACAGGGACGATCAGCCCCAGCATTTT.

In DNA, the CDR3 is TGTGCCAGCAGCCCGGGACTAGTCAATGAGCAGTTCTTC. Amino acids: CASSPGLVNEQFF. The chain uses TRBV7-9 and TRBJ2-1; 8 bases align to TRBD2. V dropped 5 bases and J dropped 6; count of bases not matched to a gene: 3. The CDR3 loop spans 13 amino acids. Germline CDR1 and CDR2: SEHNR and FQNEAQ (reference sequence).

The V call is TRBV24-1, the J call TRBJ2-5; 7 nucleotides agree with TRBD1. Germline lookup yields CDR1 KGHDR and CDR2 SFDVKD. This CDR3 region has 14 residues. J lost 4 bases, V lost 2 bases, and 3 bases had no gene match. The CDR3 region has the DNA TGTGCCACCAGTGATTCCTCAGGGGGAGAGACCCAGTACTTC. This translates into CATSDSSGGETQYF.

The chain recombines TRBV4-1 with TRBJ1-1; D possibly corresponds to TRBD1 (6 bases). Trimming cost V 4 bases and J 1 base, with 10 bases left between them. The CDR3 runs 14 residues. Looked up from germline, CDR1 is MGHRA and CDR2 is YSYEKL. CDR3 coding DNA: TGCGCCAGCAGCCGGAAACAGGGGAACACTGAAGCTTTCTTT. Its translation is CASSRKQGNTEAFF.

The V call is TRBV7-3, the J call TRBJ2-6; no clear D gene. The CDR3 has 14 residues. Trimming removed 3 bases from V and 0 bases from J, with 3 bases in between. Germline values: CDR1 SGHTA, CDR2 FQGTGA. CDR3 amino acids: CASSLASGANVLTF. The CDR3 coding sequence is TGTGCCAGCAGCTTGGCCTCTGGGGCCAACGTCCTGACTTTC.

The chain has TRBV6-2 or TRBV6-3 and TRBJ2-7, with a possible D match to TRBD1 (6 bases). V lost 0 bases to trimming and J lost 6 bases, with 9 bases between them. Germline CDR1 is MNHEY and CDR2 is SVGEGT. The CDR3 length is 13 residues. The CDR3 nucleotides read TGTGCCAGCAGTTACTCGACAGGCTCCGAGCAGTACTTC. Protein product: CASSYSTGSEQYF.

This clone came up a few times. In DNA form, the CDR3 reads TGTGCCAACGCCCAGGGGGCAAACTATGGCTACACCTTC. Translation gives CANAQGANYGYTF. V usage is TRBV10-3 and J usage is TRBJ1-2; the match to TRBD1 covers 8 bases. The V gene's germline CDR1 is ENHRY and CDR2 SYGVKD. The CDR3 is made up of 13 amino acids. With 10 bases clipped from V and 2 bases from J, the junction kept 6 bases outside the gene matches.

DNA for the CDR3: TGTGCCAGTAGAGGGGCGGCCCTAGAATACAATGAGCAGTTCTTC. Protein product: CASRGAALEYNEQFF. The chain uses TRBV19 and TRBJ2-1; D perhaps matches TRBD1 (5 bases). Germline V gene sequence: CDR1 LNHDA, CDR2 SQIVND (reference sequence). The V end was cut by 6 bases, the J end by 4 bases, with 16 bases between. The CDR3 totals 15 residues.